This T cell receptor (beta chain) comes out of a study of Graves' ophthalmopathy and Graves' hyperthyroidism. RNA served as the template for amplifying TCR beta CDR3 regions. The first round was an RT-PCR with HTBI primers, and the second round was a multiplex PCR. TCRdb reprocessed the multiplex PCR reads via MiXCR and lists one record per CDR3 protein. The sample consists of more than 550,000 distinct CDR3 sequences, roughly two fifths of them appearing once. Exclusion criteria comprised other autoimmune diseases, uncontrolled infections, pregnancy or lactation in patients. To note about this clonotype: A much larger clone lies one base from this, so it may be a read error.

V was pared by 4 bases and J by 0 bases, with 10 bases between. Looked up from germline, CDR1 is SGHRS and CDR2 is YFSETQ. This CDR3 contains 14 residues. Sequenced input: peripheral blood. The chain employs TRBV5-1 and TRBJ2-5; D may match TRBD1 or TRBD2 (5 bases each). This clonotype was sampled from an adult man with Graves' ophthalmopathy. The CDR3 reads CASSEGSYQETQYF. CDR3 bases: TGCGCCAGCAGCGAGGGGTCGTACCAAGAGACCCAGTACTTC. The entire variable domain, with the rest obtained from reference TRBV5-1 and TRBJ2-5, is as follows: KAGVTQTPRYLIKTRGQQVTLSCSPISGHRSVSWYQQTPGQGLQFLFEYFSETQRNKGNFPGRFSGRQFSNSRSEMNVSTLELGDSALYLCASSEGSYQETQYFGPGTRLLVL.